The 25 T cell receptor beta chains presented below share a single source sample, sequenced in a study of cytomegalovirus exposure and HLA in healthy donors. The repertoire was sequenced with immunoSEQ multiplex PCR; TCRdb's copy has only in-frame clones and lacks some. Here the sample spans fewer than 140,000 clones, about 87% being singletons. Sequenced: PBMCs. Source of these receptors: a woman aged 18-30 years in good health and CMV-seropositive.

The chain employs TRBV7-2 and TRBJ1-5, with TRBD1 matching over 10 bases. The CDR3 has 17 amino acids. The V gene end was trimmed by 1 base and the J gene end by 0 bases; junction bases not matched to a gene: 3. The germline V gene has CDR1 SGHTA and CDR2 FQGNSA. As DNA, the CDR3 is TGTGCCAGCAGCTTAGTACGGACAGGGGGTAGCAATCAGCCCCAGCATTTT. It translates to CASSLVRTGGSNQPQHF. Full variable domain (remainder filled in from reference TRBV7-2 and TRBJ1-5): GAGVSQSPSNKVTEKGKDVELRCDPISGHTALYWYRQSLGQGLEFLIYFQGNSAPDKSGLPSDRFSAERTGGSVSTLTIQRTQQEDSAVYLCASSLVRTGGSNQPQHFGDGTRLSIL.

This chain links TRBV19 with TRBJ1-1, with no clear D. The V end was cut by 5 bases, the J end by 4 bases, with 8 bases between. The CDR3 has 12 amino acids. Looked up from germline, CDR1 is LNHDA and CDR2 is SQIVND (reference sequence). Here the CDR3 reads CASSAWSTEAFF. DNA of the CDR3: TGTGCCAGTAGTGCCTGGAGCACTGAAGCTTTCTTT.

The chain couples TRBV28 to TRBJ2-7, with D possibly TRBD2 on 7 matching bases. Trimming left V 4 bases short and J 0 bases short, with 16 bases between. The CDR3 is made up of 16 amino acids. Per the germline V gene, CDR1 is MDHEN and CDR2 is SYDVKM. The CDR3 bases are TGTGCCAGCAGTTCAAGGAGAGGGGGGGGCTCCTACGAGCAGTACTTC. Translation gives CASSSRRGGGSYEQYF. The full variable domain, its missing parts supplied by reference TRBV28 and TRBJ2-7, is DVKVTQSSRYLVKRTGEKVFLECVQDMDHENMFWYRQDPGLGLRLIYFSYDVKMKEKGDIPEGYSVSREKKERFSLILESASTNQTSMYLCASSSRRGGGSYEQYFGPGTRLTVT.

This chain connects TRBV2 to TRBJ2-2, with D unresolved. CDR1 and CDR2 (germline): SNHLY, FYNNEI. The CDR3 has 14 amino acids. Trimming left V 5 bases short and J 0 bases short, with 7 bases between. The CDR3 nucleotides read TGTGCCAGCAGTCAGTCAACGAACACCGGGGAGCTGTTTTTT. It specifies CASSQSTNTGELFF.

The rearrangement joins TRBV4-3 to TRBJ2-3; 13 bases agree with TRBD2. CDR3 length: 15 residues. Germline V gene lookup returns CDR1 LGHNA and CDR2 YSLEER. Trimming at V came to 2 bases and at J to 4 bases, leaving 0 bases not matched to a gene. The CDR3: CASSQTSGGADTQYF. The CDR3 DNA follows: TGCGCCAGCAGCCAAACTAGCGGGGGGGCAGATACGCAGTATTTT.

The chain recombines TRBV18 with TRBJ2-5, with TRBD1 matching over 10 bases. The V segment lost 2 bases and the J segment 1 base; nucleotides outside the gene matches: 7. Germline V gene data show CDR1 as KGHSH and CDR2 as LQKENI. This CDR3 is built from 17 residues. The DNA of the CDR3 is TGTGCCAGCTCACCAGGCCGACAGGGGGCCTTCCAAGAGACCCAGTACTTC. Its translation is CASSPGRQGAFQETQYF.

V usage is TRBV6-1 and J usage is TRBJ1-1, with 7 bases lining up with TRBD1. The CDR3 length is 15 residues. V dropped 7 bases and J dropped 0; count of bases not matched to a gene: 8. The germline CDR1 and CDR2 sequences are MNHNS and SASEGT. The CDR3 reads CASTEGARMNTEAFF. In nucleotides, the CDR3 is TGTGCCAGCACCGAGGGGGCCAGAATGAACACTGAAGCTTTCTTT.

V usage is TRBV19 and J usage is TRBJ1-4; no clear D. This CDR3 contains 14 residues. With 5 bases removed from V and 5 bases from J, the gap between germline ends came to 12 bases. From germline, CDR1 is LNHDA and CDR2 SQIVND (reference sequence). CDR3 in DNA: TGTGCCAGTAGTCACTCTACCCCAAATGAAAAACTGTTTTTT. This translates into CASSHSTPNEKLFF.

This clone was found once. The chain employs TRBV28 and TRBJ1-6; the match to TRBD1 covers 10 bases. Trimming cost V 3 bases and J 8 bases; bases outside gene matches: 4. CDR1 is MDHEN, CDR2 SYDVKM, per germline. The CDR3 contains 15 residues. CDR3 residues: CASSLTTGGDSPLHF. DNA for the CDR3: TGTGCCAGCAGTTTGACGACAGGGGGCGATTCACCCCTCCACTTT.

CDR3 sequence reads: CASSMGQKETQYF. In DNA, the CDR3 is TGTGCCAGTAGTATGGGACAGAAAGAGACCCAGTACTTC. V gene TRBV19 combines with J gene TRBJ2-5; TRBD1 aligns across 7 bases. This CDR3 is 13 amino acids long. Germline loops: CDR1 LNHDA, CDR2 SQIVND (reference sequence). The ends lost 3 bases at V and 3 bases at J; junction bases unmatched: 1.

V and J are TRBV7-9 and TRBJ1-5, with TRBD1 identical over 7 bases. CDR1 SEHNR and CDR2 FQNEAQ come from the germline V gene (reference sequence). With 2 bases clipped from V and 2 bases from J, the junction kept 3 bases outside the gene matches. This CDR3 is 15 amino acids long. For the CDR3, the DNA is TGTGCCAGCAGCTTACAGGGGGTAGGCAATCAGCCCCAGCATTTT. Translating gives CASSLQGVGNQPQHF. The entire variable domain, with the rest obtained from reference TRBV7-9 and TRBJ1-5, is as follows: DTGVSQNPRHKITKRGQNVTFRCDPISEHNRLYWYRQTLGQGPEFLTYFQNEAQLEKSRLLSDRFSAERPKGSFSTLEIQRTEQGDSAMYLCASSLQGVGNQPQHFGDGTRLSIL.

Written as DNA, the CDR3 is TGTGCCAGCAGCTCACGACAAGGGAGTTTGATTAGGGAAAAACTGTTTTTT. Amino acids: CASSSRQGSLIREKLFF. J is TRBJ1-4 and V is TRBV11-2; D gene uncertain. This CDR3 is built from 17 residues. Per germline, CDR1 SGHAT and CDR2 FQNNGV. The V end lost 4 bases, the J end lost 8 bases, and 23 bases lay between the germline ends.

V and J are TRBV6-6 and TRBJ2-7; unclear D gene. Trimming took 8 bases from V and 3 from J, leaving 11 bases between them. The CDR3 sequence is 12 residues long. The germline V gene encodes CDR1 MNHNY and CDR2 SVGAGI (reference sequence). CDR3 protein: CASHQQNYEQYF. The CDR3 coding sequence is TGTGCCAGCCACCAACAGAACTACGAGCAGTACTTC.

The genes are TRBV6-5 and TRBJ1-5, with a weak D call TRBD1 (5 bases). V lost 6 bases, J lost 4 bases, and 13 bases lay in between. Per the germline V gene, CDR1 is MNHEY and CDR2 is SVGAGI. The CDR3 consists of 14 residues. CDR3 sequence (DNA): TGTGCCAGCAGCTTAGGCTCAGGGAATCAGCCCCAGCATTTT. Translation: CASSLGSGNQPQHF.

This chain connects TRBV5-1 to TRBJ2-2; no clear D. V was cut by 3 bases and J by 6 bases, with 12 bases left in between. CDR3 length equals 14 residues. The germline V gene has CDR1 SGHRS and CDR2 YFSETQ. DNA for the CDR3: TGCGCCAGCAGCTCAGCAGTGGGCTCCGGGGAGCTGTTTTTT. The encoded protein is CASSSAVGSGELFF.

The chain employs TRBV2 and TRBJ2-7; TRBD1 might be the D (5 bases). This CDR3 is 12 amino acids long. From germline, CDR1 is SNHLY and CDR2 FYNNEI. Trimming cost V 5 bases and J 4 bases, with 9 bases left between them. The CDR3: CASSQGVYEQYF. In DNA, the CDR3 is TGTGCCAGCAGTCAGGGCGTTTACGAGCAGTACTTC.

This clone has more than one count but fewer than ten. The rearrangement links TRBV14 to TRBJ2-5, with 9 bases identical to TRBD1. CDR3 size: 15 residues. Germline values: CDR1 SGHDN, CDR2 FVKESK. J gave up 2 bases and V 4 bases, and 5 bases lay outside the gene matches. The CDR3 is CASSLQGAVQETQYF. The CDR3 nucleotides read TGTGCCAGCAGCCTACAGGGGGCCGTTCAAGAGACCCAGTACTTC.

This clone has more than one count but fewer than ten. CDR3 bases: TGTGCCAGCAGCGGGACAGCTGGGGCCAACGTCCTGACTTTC. Encoded protein: CASSGTAGANVLTF. The V and J genes are TRBV28 and TRBJ2-6; 7 positions agree with TRBD1. V trimming: 6 bases; J trimming: 2 bases; junction bases outside the gene matches: 1. Germline V gene data show CDR1 as MDHEN and CDR2 as SYDVKM. The CDR3 contains 14 residues.

The chain joins TRBV20-1 to TRBJ1-1; D is uncertain. The CDR3 contains 11 residues. The V and J ends lost 7 bases and 1 base respectively, with 7 bases between them. CDR1 and CDR2 from the germline V gene are DFQATT and SNEGSKA (reference sequence). The CDR3 spells CSVAQNTEAFF. DNA for the CDR3: TGCAGTGTTGCGCAGAACACTGAAGCTTTCTTT.

This clone was recorded only once. Here the CDR3 reads CASRQREGSSYEQYV. The CDR3 bases are TGTGCAAGTCGCCAGCGGGAGGGGTCGTCCTACGAGCAGTACGTC. The rearrangement joins TRBV12-2 to TRBJ2-7; TRBD2, the D gene given by the table, was not confirmed from the DNA. TRBV12-2 is assigned pseudogene status. The CDR3 contains 15 residues.

The chain uses TRBV4-1 and TRBJ1-1; 9 nucleotides agree with TRBD1. The V and J ends lost 2 bases and 7 bases, in that order; junction bases with no gene match: 14. Germline V lookup: CDR1 MGHRA, CDR2 YSYEKL. This CDR3 spans 17 amino acids. DNA for the CDR3: TGCGCCAGCAGCCAACTGGACAGGGGAGGCAAAACGGGTGAAGCTTTCTTT. Residues: CASSQLDRGGKTGEAFF.

The V gene is TRBV25-1, the J gene TRBJ1-2, with 9 bases matching TRBD1. Germline loops: CDR1 MGHDK, CDR2 SYGVNS. V trimming: 4 bases; J trimming: 3 bases; junction bases outside the gene matches: 6. The CDR3 is 15 residues long. In DNA form, the CDR3 reads TGTGCCAGCAGTGGCCCGGGACAGGGTGACTATGGCTACACCTTC. Translating it yields CASSGPGQGDYGYTF.

The gene calls are TRBV7-9 and TRBJ2-1; TRBD2 aligns across 9 bases. The length of the CDR3 is 17 residues. V shed 5 bases, J shed 2 bases, and the junction held 10 bases outside the gene matches. The germline V gene has CDR1 SEHNR and CDR2 FQNEAQ (reference sequence). The chain's CDR3 is CASSLPYGGGAYNEQFF. The CDR3 nucleotides are TGTGCCAGCAGCCTCCCGTACGGCGGGGGGGCCTACAATGAGCAGTTCTTC. The full variable domain, completed using reference TRBV7-9 and TRBJ2-1, is DTGVSQNPRHKITKRGQNVTFRCDPISEHNRLYWYRQTLGQGPEFLTYFQNEAQLEKSRLLSDRFSAERPKGSFSTLEIQRTEQGDSAMYLCASSLPYGGGAYNEQFFGPGTRLTVL.

This chain joins TRBV7-2 and TRBJ2-5; unclear D gene. The CDR3 has 14 amino acids. Trimming removed 3 bases at V and 3 bases at J, with 11 bases between. Germline CDR1 is SGHTA and CDR2 is FQGNSA. The CDR3 spells CASSFSQPKETQYF. The CDR3 nucleotides are TGTGCCAGCAGCTTTAGCCAGCCCAAAGAGACCCAGTACTTC.

This clone was counted between two and nine times. The chain carries TRBV28 and TRBJ2-1; 7 bases match TRBD1. The CDR3 runs 14 residues. The germline V gene has CDR1 MDHEN and CDR2 SYDVKM. Germline trimming cut 6 bases from V and 3 bases from J; bases unmatched to any gene: 5. This CDR3 reads CASRKTGVYNEQFF. The CDR3 DNA follows: TGTGCCAGCAGGAAAACAGGGGTCTACAATGAGCAGTTCTTC.